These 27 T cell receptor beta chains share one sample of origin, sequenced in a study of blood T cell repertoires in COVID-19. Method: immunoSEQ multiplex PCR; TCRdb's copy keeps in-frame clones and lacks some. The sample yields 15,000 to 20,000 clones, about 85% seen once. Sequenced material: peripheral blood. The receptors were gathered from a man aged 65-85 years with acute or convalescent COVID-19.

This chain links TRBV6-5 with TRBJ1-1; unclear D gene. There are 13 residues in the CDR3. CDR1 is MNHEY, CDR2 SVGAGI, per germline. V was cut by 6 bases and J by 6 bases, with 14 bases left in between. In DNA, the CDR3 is TGTGCCAGCAGGGTTCCAAGCACCGCTGAAGCTTTCTTT. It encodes CASRVPSTAEAFF.

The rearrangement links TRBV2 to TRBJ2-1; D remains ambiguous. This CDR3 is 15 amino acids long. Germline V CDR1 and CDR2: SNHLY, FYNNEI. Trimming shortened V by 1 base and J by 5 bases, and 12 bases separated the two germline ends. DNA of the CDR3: TGTGCCAGCAGTGAAGAACTATTCGGAAACAATGAGCAGTTCTTC. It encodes CASSEELFGNNEQFF.

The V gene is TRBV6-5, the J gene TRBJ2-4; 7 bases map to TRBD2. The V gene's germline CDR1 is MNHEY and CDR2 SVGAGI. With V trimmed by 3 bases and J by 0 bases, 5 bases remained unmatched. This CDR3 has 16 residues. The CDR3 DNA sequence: TGTGCCAGCAGTTATCTAGCGGCCTTAGCCAAAAACATTCAGTACTTC. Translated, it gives CASSYLAALAKNIQYF.

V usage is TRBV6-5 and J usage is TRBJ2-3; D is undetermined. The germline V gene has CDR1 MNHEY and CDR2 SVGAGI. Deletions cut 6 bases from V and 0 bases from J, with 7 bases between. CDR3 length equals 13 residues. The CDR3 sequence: CASSLSSTDTQYF. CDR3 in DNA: TGTGCCAGCAGCCTTAGTAGCACAGATACGCAGTATTTT.

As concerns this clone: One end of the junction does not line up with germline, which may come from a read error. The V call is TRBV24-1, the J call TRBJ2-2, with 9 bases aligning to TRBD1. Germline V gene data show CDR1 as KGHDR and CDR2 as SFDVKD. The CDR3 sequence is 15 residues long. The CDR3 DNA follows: TGTGCCGCCAGGGGGACAGGGCTTAACACCGGGGAGCTGTTTTTT. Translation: CAARGTGLNTGELFF.

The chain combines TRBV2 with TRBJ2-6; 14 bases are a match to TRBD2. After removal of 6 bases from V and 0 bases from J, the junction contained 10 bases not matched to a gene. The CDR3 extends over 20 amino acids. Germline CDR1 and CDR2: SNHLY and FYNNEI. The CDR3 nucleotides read TGTGCCAGCAGATTCGACAGACTAGCGGGAGGGGACTCTGGGGCCAACGTCCTGACTTTC. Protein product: CASRFDRLAGGDSGANVLTF.

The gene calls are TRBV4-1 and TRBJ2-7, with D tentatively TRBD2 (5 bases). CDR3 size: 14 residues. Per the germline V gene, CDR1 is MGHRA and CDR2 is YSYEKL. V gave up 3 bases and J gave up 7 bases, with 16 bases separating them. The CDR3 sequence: CASSQAPLAREQYF. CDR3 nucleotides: TGCGCCAGCAGCCAGGCACCTCTAGCTCGGGAGCAGTACTTC.

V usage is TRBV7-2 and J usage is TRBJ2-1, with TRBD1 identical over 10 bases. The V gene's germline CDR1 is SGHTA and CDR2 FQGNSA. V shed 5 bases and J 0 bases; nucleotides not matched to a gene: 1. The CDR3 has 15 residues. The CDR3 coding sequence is TGTGCCAGCAGCCGGGACAGGGGCTCCTACAATGAGCAGTTCTTC. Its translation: CASSRDRGSYNEQFF.

CDR3 residues: CASSLYATSGANVLTF. CDR3 nucleotides: TGTGCCAGCAGCTTATACGCGACTTCCGGGGCCAACGTCCTGACTTTC. The chain has TRBV7-3 and TRBJ2-6; no firm D call. This CDR3 spans 16 amino acids. Trimming pared 2 bases from V and 4 bases from J, leaving 12 bases between. CDR1 is SGHTA, CDR2 FQGTGA, per germline.

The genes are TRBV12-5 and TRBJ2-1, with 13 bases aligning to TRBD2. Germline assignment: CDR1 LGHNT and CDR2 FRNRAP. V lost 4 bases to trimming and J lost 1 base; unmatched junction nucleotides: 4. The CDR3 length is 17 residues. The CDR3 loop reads CASGSPGLAGSYNEQFF. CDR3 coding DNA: TGTGCTAGTGGTTCGCCGGGACTAGCGGGATCCTACAATGAGCAGTTCTTC.

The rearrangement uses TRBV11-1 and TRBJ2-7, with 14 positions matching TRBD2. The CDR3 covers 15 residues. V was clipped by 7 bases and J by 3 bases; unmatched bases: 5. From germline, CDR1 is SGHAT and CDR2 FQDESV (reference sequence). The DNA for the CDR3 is TGTGCCAGCAACCGGGGGACTAGCGGGAGCTACGAGCAGTACTTC. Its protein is CASNRGTSGSYEQYF.

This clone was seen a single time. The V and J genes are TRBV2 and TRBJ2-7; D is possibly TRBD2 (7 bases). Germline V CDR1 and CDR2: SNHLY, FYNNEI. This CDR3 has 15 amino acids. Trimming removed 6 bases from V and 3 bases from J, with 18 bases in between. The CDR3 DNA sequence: TGTGCCAGCAGCGCCAGGGGACTATCTCACTACGAGCAGTACTTC. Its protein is CASSARGLSHYEQYF.

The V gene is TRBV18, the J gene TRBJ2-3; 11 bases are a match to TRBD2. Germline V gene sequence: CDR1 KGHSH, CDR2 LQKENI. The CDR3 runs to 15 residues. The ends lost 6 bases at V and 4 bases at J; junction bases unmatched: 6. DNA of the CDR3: TGTGCCAGCTCGCTCAATAGCGGGAGGGCAGATACGCAGTATTTT. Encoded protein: CASSLNSGRADTQYF.

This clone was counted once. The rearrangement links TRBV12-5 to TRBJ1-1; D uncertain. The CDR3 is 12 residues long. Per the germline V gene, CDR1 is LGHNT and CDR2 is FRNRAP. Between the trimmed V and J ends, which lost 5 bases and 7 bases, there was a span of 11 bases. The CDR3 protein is CASGRSRFEAFF. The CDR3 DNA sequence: TGTGCTAGTGGTCGGAGTAGATTTGAAGCTTTCTTT.

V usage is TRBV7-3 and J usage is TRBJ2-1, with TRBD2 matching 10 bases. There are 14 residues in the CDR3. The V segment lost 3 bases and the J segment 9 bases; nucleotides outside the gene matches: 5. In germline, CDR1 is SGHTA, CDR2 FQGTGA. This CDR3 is CASSLGTSEGEQFF. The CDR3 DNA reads TGTGCCAGCAGCTTGGGGACTAGCGAAGGTGAGCAGTTCTTC.

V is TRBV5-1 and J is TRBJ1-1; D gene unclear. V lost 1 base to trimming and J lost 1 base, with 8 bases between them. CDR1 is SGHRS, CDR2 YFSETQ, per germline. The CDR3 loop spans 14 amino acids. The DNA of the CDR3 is TGCGCCAGCAGCTTGCACAGACAGAACACTGAAGCTTTCTTT. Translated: CASSLHRQNTEAFF. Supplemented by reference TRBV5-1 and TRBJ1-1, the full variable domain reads KAGVTQTPRYLIKTRGQQVTLSCSPISGHRSVSWYQQTPGQGLQFLFEYFSETQRNKGNFPGRFSGRQFSNSRSEMNVSTLELGDSALYLCASSLHRQNTEAFFGQGTRLTVV.

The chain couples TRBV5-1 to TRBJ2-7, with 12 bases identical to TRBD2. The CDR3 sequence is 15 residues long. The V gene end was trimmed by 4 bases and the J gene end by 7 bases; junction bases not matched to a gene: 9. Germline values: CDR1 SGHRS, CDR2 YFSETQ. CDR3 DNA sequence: TGCGCCAGCAGCCTAAGACTAGCGGGAGACAAAGAGCAGTACTTC. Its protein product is CASSLRLAGDKEQYF.

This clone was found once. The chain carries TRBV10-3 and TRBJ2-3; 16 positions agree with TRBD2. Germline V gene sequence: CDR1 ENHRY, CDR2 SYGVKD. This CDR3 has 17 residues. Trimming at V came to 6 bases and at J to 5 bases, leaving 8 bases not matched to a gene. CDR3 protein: CAIRTGTSGRAVDTQYF. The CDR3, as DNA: TGTGCCATCAGGACCGGGACTAGCGGGAGGGCCGTAGATACGCAGTATTTT.

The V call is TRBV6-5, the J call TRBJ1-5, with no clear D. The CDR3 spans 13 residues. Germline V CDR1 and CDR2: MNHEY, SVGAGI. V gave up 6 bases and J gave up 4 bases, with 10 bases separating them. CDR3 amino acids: CASRRSENQPQHF. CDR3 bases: TGTGCCAGCAGGAGGAGCGAGAATCAGCCCCAGCATTTT.

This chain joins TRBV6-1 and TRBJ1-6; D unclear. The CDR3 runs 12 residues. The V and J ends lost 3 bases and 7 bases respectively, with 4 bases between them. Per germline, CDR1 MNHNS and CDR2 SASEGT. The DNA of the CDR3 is TGTGCCAGCAGTGACGTGAATTCACCCCTCCACTTT. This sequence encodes CASSDVNSPLHF.

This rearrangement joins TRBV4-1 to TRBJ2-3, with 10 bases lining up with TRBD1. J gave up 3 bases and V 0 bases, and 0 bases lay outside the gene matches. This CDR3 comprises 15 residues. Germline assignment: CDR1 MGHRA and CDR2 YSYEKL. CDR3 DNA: TGCGCCAGCAGCCAAGAGGGACAGGGGACAGATACGCAGTATTTT. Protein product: CASSQEGQGTDTQYF.

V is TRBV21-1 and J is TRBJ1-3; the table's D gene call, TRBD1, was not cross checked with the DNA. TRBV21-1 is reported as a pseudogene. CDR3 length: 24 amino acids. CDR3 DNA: TGTGCCAGCAGCAAAGCCAAAGCATCAATTCAAGGGGGACACCTGATTATAATGGGAAACACCATATATTTT. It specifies CASSKAKASIQGGHLIIMGNTIYF.

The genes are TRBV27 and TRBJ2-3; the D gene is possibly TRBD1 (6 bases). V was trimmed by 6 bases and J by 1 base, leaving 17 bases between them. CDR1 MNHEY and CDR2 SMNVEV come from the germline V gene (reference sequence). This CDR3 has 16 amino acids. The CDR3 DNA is TGTGCCAGCAGCTCCCCACAGGGTACTGGCACAGATACGCAGTATTTT. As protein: CASSSPQGTGTDTQYF.

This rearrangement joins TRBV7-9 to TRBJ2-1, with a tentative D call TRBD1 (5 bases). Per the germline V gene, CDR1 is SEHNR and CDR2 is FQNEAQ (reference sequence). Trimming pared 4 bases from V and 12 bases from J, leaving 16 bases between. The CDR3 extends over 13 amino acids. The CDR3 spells CASSSFRQIWQFF. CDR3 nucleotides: TGTGCCAGCAGCTCTTTTCGACAGATTTGGCAGTTCTTC. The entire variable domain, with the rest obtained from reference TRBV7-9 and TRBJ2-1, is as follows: DTGVSQNPRHKITKRGQNVTFRCDPISEHNRLYWYRQTLGQGPEFLTYFQNEAQLEKSRLLSDRFSAERPKGSFSTLEIQRTEQGDSAMYLCASSSFRQIWQFFGPGTRLTVL.

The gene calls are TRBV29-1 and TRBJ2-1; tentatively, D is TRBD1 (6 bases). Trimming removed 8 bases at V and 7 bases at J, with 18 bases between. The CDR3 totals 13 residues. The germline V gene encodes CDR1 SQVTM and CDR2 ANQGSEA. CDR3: CSPVGPQGNEQFF. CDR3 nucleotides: TGCAGCCCTGTGGGACCACAGGGAAATGAGCAGTTCTTC.

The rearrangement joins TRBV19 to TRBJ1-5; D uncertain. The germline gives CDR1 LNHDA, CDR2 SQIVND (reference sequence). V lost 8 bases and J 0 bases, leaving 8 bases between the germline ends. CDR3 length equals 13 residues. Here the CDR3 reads CASATSSNQPQHF. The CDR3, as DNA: TGTGCCAGTGCGACAAGTAGCAATCAGCCCCAGCATTTT.

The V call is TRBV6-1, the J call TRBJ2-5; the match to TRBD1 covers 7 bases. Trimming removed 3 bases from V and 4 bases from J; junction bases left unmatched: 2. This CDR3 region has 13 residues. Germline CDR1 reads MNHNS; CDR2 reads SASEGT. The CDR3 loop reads CASSEGTVETQYF. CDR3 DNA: TGTGCCAGCAGTGAGGGGACAGTAGAGACCCAGTACTTC.